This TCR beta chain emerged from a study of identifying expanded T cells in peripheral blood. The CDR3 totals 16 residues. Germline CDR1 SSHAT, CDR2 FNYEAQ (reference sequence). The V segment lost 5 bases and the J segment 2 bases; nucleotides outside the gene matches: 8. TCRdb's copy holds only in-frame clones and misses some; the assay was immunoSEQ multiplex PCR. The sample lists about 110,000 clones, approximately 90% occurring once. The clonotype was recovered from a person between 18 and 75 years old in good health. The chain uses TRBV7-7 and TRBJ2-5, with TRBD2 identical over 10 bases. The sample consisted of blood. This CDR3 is CASSPWGSGGQETQYF. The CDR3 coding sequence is TGTGCCAGCAGCCCCTGGGGTAGCGGGGGGCAAGAGACCCAGTACTTC.